The 30 T cell receptor beta chains reported below all come from one sample, sequenced in a study of cytomegalovirus exposure and HLA in healthy donors. PCR primers comprised 60 Vbeta and 13 Jbeta primers. Assay: immunoSEQ multiplex PCR; the TCRdb copy retains only in-frame clones and omits some. Here the sample spans under 45,000 clones, roughly 80% being singletons. The sample was PBMCs. The receptors here all came from a man aged 30 to 45 in good health and CMV-seronegative.

The chain recombines TRBV7-9 with TRBJ2-7, with 9 bases matching TRBD1. The V and J ends lost 5 bases and 10 bases, in that order; junction bases with no gene match: 9. The CDR3 sequence is 13 residues long. The germline V gene encodes CDR1 SEHNR and CDR2 FQNEAQ (reference sequence). This CDR3 reads CASSPRDRVSQYF. The CDR3 DNA reads as TGTGCCAGCAGCCCCCGGGACAGGGTTTCTCAGTACTTC.

This clone showed up just once. This chain connects TRBV11-3 to TRBJ2-5; 7 bases are shared with TRBD1. Trimming removed 4 bases from V and 1 base from J; junction bases left unmatched: 6. This CDR3 is built from 15 residues. Germline values: CDR1 SGHNT, CDR2 YENEEA. CDR3 in amino acids: CASSSSHRGQETQYF. Written as DNA, the CDR3 is TGTGCCAGCAGCTCCTCTCACAGGGGCCAAGAGACCCAGTACTTC.

The CDR3 bases are TGTGCCAGCAGTTTATTAACGGTAGGGACAGGGCTCACAGATACGCAGTATTTT. Protein: CASSLLTVGTGLTDTQYF. The V call is TRBV28, the J call TRBJ2-3, with TRBD1 matching over 9 bases. With V trimmed by 1 base and J by 2 bases, 10 bases remained unmatched. CDR1 and CDR2 from the germline V gene are MDHEN and SYDVKM. The CDR3 has 18 residues. Filled out from reference TRBV28 and TRBJ2-3, the complete variable domain reads DVKVTQSSRYLVKRTGEKVFLECVQDMDHENMFWYRQDPGLGLRLIYFSYDVKMKEKGDIPEGYSVSREKKERFSLILESASTNQTSMYLCASSLLTVGTGLTDTQYFGPGTRLTVL.

The V call is TRBV29-1, the J call TRBJ2-5; TRBD2 agrees at 11 bases. V was clipped by 3 bases and J by 5 bases; unmatched bases: 2. Germline lookup yields CDR1 SQVTM and CDR2 ANQGSEA. The CDR3 runs to 13 residues. The CDR3 sequence is CSVDRLAGETQYF. CDR3 in DNA: TGCAGCGTTGATCGACTAGCGGGGGAGACCCAGTACTTC.

The rearrangement links TRBV11-2 to TRBJ2-7; 7 bases agree with TRBD2. Germline-derived CDR1 and CDR2 are SGHAT and FQNNGV. V dropped 4 bases and J dropped 3; count of bases not matched to a gene: 3. There are 13 residues in the CDR3. CDR3 DNA: TGTGCCAGCAGCTCAGCGGGACTCTACGAGCAGTACTTC. The encoded protein is CASSSAGLYEQYF. The variable domain in full, with the rest retrieved from reference TRBV11-2 and TRBJ2-7, is EAGVAQSPRYKIIEKRQSVAFWCNPISGHATLYWYQQILGQGPKLLIQFQNNGVVDDSQLPKDRFSAERLKGVDSTLKIQPAKLEDSAVYLCASSSAGLYEQYFGPGTRLTVT.

The chain has TRBV7-9 and TRBJ1-6; D not resolved. Germline CDR1 and CDR2: SEHNR and FQNEAQ (reference sequence). V lost 5 bases and J lost 8, with 7 bases in between. The CDR3 runs to 12 residues. The chain's CDR3 is CASSQTYSPLHF. The CDR3 nucleotides read TGTGCCAGCAGCCAGACTTATTCACCCCTCCACTTT.

The gene calls are TRBV2 and TRBJ2-7; tentatively, D is TRBD1 (5 bases). This CDR3 has 12 residues. V lost 4 bases to trimming and J lost 3 bases, with 7 bases between them. Germline-derived CDR1 and CDR2 are SNHLY and FYNNEI. The CDR3, as DNA: TGTGCCAGCAGTGGACAGCTCTACGAGCAGTACTTC. It codes for CASSGQLYEQYF.

The V call is TRBV9, the J call TRBJ2-3, with 8 bases that match TRBD2. V shed 2 bases and J 4 bases; nucleotides not matched to a gene: 6. CDR1 and CDR2 (germline): SGDLS, YYNGEE. The CDR3 covers 15 residues. The CDR3 protein is CASSVIGLAADTQYF. CDR3 bases: TGTGCCAGCAGCGTTATCGGACTAGCAGCAGATACGCAGTATTTT.

This rearrangement joins TRBV19 to TRBJ2-5; D gene ambiguous. Germline values: CDR1 LNHDA, CDR2 SQIVND (reference sequence). The CDR3 is made up of 13 amino acids. The V and J ends lost 4 bases and 5 bases respectively, with 11 bases between them. CDR3 sequence reads: CASSTPPMETQYF. CDR3 sequence (DNA): TGTGCCAGTAGTACCCCGCCTATGGAGACCCAGTACTTC.

V is TRBV7-2 and J is TRBJ2-5; D is ambiguous. The J call may be in error: the DNA end matches TRBJ2-7 better. CDR1 is SGHTA and CDR2 is FQGNSA in the germline V gene. The CDR3 loop spans 12 amino acids. In DNA form, the CDR3 reads TGTGCCAGCAGCTTAGACTACTACGAGCAGTACTTC. Protein: CASSLDYYEQYF.

This rearrangement joins TRBV27 to TRBJ2-7; 8 bases align to TRBD1. Germline V lookup: CDR1 MNHEY, CDR2 SMNVEV (reference sequence). The CDR3 has 14 amino acids. Trimming took 3 bases from V and 3 from J; bases not matched to a gene: 4. This chain's CDR3 is CASSFGQGFYEQYF. CDR3 DNA sequence: TGTGCCAGCAGTTTTGGACAGGGATTCTACGAGCAGTACTTC.

This chain uses TRBV10-3 with TRBJ2-5, with D possibly being TRBD2 (7 bases). Per the germline V gene, CDR1 is ENHRY and CDR2 is SYGVKD. The ends were cut back, 4 bases at V and 5 bases at J, with 20 bases in the middle. The CDR3 length is 16 residues. CDR3 loop: CAISAGGRQSGETQYF. The CDR3, as DNA: TGTGCCATCAGTGCGGGGGGCCGACAGTCCGGGGAGACCCAGTACTTC.

V and J are TRBV28 and TRBJ1-6; perhaps TRBD1 as D (5 bases). V was clipped by 6 bases and J by 5 bases, with 11 bases between them. The CDR3 has 14 residues. The germline gives CDR1 MDHEN, CDR2 SYDVKM. As DNA, the CDR3 is TGTGCCAGCAGCCCGGGACTGAATAATTCACCCCTCCACTTT. This codes for CASSPGLNNSPLHF.

This clone was recorded only once. The CDR3 loop reads CASSPPAGGIGEQYF. The CDR3 DNA sequence: TGTGCCAGCTCACCACCGGCGGGAGGCATTGGCGAGCAGTACTTC. V is TRBV18 and J is TRBJ2-5, with 8 bases matching TRBD2. The DNA end lines up better with TRBJ2-7; the J call may be wrong. Germline CDR1 KGHSH, CDR2 LQKENI. The CDR3 has 15 residues.

This clone was detected once. This chain links TRBV2 with TRBJ2-2; TRBD2 agrees at 10 bases. The CDR3 is 16 amino acids. V lost 6 bases to trimming and J lost 5 bases; unmatched junction nucleotides: 9. The germline V gene has CDR1 SNHLY and CDR2 FYNNEI. CDR3 sequence: CASRSTTSGITGELFF. CDR3 in DNA: TGTGCCAGCAGGTCGACTACTAGCGGGATAACCGGGGAGCTGTTTTTT. Combining the CDR3 with reference TRBV2 and TRBJ2-2 gives the whole variable domain EPEVTQTPSHQVTQMGQEVILRCVPISNHLYFYWYRQILGQKVEFLVSFYNNEISEKSEIFDDQFSVERPDGSNFTLKIRSTKLEDSAMYFCASRSTTSGITGELFFGEGSRLTVL.

The chain is built from TRBV5-1 and TRBJ2-1; D gene unclear. Trimming cost V 4 bases and J 6 bases, with 11 bases left between them. The CDR3 sequence is 13 residues long. CDR1 and CDR2 from the germline V gene are SGHRS and YFSETQ. The CDR3, as DNA: TGCGCCAGCAGCCAAAGTTACATCAATGAGCAGTTCTTC. As protein: CASSQSYINEQFF. Full variable domain (missing parts from reference TRBV5-1 and TRBJ2-1): KAGVTQTPRYLIKTRGQQVTLSCSPISGHRSVSWYQQTPGQGLQFLFEYFSETQRNKGNFPGRFSGRQFSNSRSEMNVSTLELGDSALYLCASSQSYINEQFFGPGTRLTVL.

This rearrangement joins TRBV14 to TRBJ2-1, with 11 bases fitting TRBD2. V lost 4 bases and J lost 5; bases outside the gene matches: 10. CDR1 is SGHDN and CDR2 is FVKESK in the germline V gene. The CDR3 length is 17 residues. CDR3 sequence reads: CASSPLSGRAVNNEQFF. The CDR3, as DNA: TGTGCCAGCAGCCCCCTTAGCGGGAGGGCAGTCAACAATGAGCAGTTCTTC.

The rearrangement joins TRBV2 to TRBJ1-2, with TRBD1 matching over 7 bases. There are 14 residues in the CDR3. CDR1 SNHLY and CDR2 FYNNEI come from the germline V gene. The V and J ends lost 5 bases and 4 bases, in that order; junction bases with no gene match: 7. The CDR3 protein is CASSLQGSLYGYTF. In DNA, the CDR3 is TGTGCCAGCAGTTTACAGGGGTCCCTCTATGGCTACACCTTC.

The V call is TRBV5-1, the J call TRBJ2-3; no reliable D call. This CDR3 has 15 residues. CDR1 is SGHRS and CDR2 is YFSETQ in the germline V gene. V lost 0 bases and J lost 4, with 12 bases in between. Written as DNA, the CDR3 is TGCGCCAGCAGCTTGGATCTTAGTTTTTCAGATACGCAGTATTTT. It codes for CASSLDLSFSDTQYF. Full variable domain (remainder filled in from reference TRBV5-1 and TRBJ2-3): KAGVTQTPRYLIKTRGQQVTLSCSPISGHRSVSWYQQTPGQGLQFLFEYFSETQRNKGNFPGRFSGRQFSNSRSEMNVSTLELGDSALYLCASSLDLSFSDTQYFGPGTRLTVL.

This clone was seen only a few times. J is TRBJ1-1 and V is TRBV7-9; 7 nucleotides match TRBD1. The CDR3 has 16 residues. The ends lost 5 bases at V and 2 bases at J; junction bases unmatched: 11. The V gene's germline CDR1 is SEHNR and CDR2 FQNEAQ (reference sequence). Written as DNA, the CDR3 is TGTGCCAGCAGCCCCCATACCGGGACAGCAAACACTGAAGCTTTCTTT. Its translation: CASSPHTGTANTEAFF.

The chain recombines TRBV11-2 with TRBJ2-7; a possible D gene is TRBD1 (6 bases). The CDR3 loop spans 18 amino acids. Germline CDR1 is SGHAT and CDR2 is FQNNGV. Trimming removed 0 bases at V and 6 bases at J, with 24 bases between. CDR3 DNA: TGTGCCAGCAGCTTAGATCGTAAGGCACAGGGTTGGGTCCGCGAGCAGTACTTC. Its protein is CASSLDRKAQGWVREQYF. The whole variable domain, filled in from reference TRBV11-2 and TRBJ2-7, reads EAGVAQSPRYKIIEKRQSVAFWCNPISGHATLYWYQQILGQGPKLLIQFQNNGVVDDSQLPKDRFSAERLKGVDSTLKIQPAKLEDSAVYLCASSLDRKAQGWVREQYFGPGTRLTVT.

This clone was counted a few times. The CDR3 loop reads CASSLQGWNTEAFF. In DNA form, the CDR3 reads TGCGCCAGCAGCTTGCAGGGGTGGAACACTGAAGCTTTCTTT. The chain has TRBV5-1 and TRBJ1-1; TRBD1 might be the D (6 bases). V dropped 1 base and J dropped 1 base, with 8 bases sitting between them. Germline V gene lookup returns CDR1 SGHRS and CDR2 YFSETQ. This CDR3 contains 14 residues.

The V gene is TRBV28, the J gene TRBJ1-4, with 7 bases lining up with TRBD1. Germline CDR1 reads MDHEN; CDR2 reads SYDVKM. There are 15 residues in the CDR3. The V and J ends lost 2 bases and 8 bases, in that order; junction bases with no gene match: 8. DNA of the CDR3: TGTGCCAGCAGTTTACCCCACAGGGGTGGAGAAAAACTGTTTTTT. It specifies CASSLPHRGGEKLFF.

J is TRBJ1-1 and V is TRBV30; D is undetermined. V was clipped by 4 bases and J by 0 bases, with 9 bases between them. CDR1 and CDR2 from the germline V gene are GTSNPN and SVGIG (reference sequence). CDR3 length: 13 residues. CDR3 nucleotide sequence: TGTGCCTGGACTAGTCAGATGAACACTGAAGCTTTCTTT. This encodes CAWTSQMNTEAFF.

The genes are TRBV30 and TRBJ1-5; TRBD1 agrees at 7 bases. The trim removed 1 base at V and 3 bases at J, leaving 12 bases unmatched. This CDR3 is built from 17 residues. In germline, CDR1 is GTSNPN, CDR2 SVGIG (reference sequence). CDR3 nucleotides: TGTGCCTGGAGTGGTGGGACAGCCAGGGGGACCAATCAGCCCCAGCATTTT. The encoded protein is CAWSGGTARGTNQPQHF.

The genes are TRBV5-5 and TRBJ1-1, with D tentatively TRBD1 (6 bases). CDR3 length: 14 residues. The germline CDR1 and CDR2 sequences are SGHKS and YYEKEE (reference sequence). Trimming removed 3 bases from V and 1 base from J, with 10 bases in between. For the CDR3, the DNA is TGTGCCAGCAGCTCCGGACAGCAGAACACTGAAGCTTTCTTT. Protein sequence: CASSSGQQNTEAFF.

The genes are TRBV5-1 and TRBJ2-1; the match to TRBD1 covers 8 bases. Trimming at V came to 6 bases and at J to 0 bases, leaving 8 bases not matched to a gene. Germline V gene data show CDR1 as SGHRS and CDR2 as YFSETQ. This CDR3 is 16 amino acids long. In DNA form, the CDR3 reads TGCGCCAGCAAGCCCATACAGGGGGGCTCCTACAATGAGCAGTTCTTC. Translation gives CASKPIQGGSYNEQFF.

The chain uses TRBV4-1 and TRBJ1-5; the match to TRBD1 covers 7 bases. The CDR3 extends over 15 amino acids. CDR1 MGHRA and CDR2 YSYEKL come from the germline V gene. V gave up 4 bases and J gave up 2 bases; unmatched junction bases: 5. CDR3 loop: CASSLRTGGNQPQHF. The CDR3 region has the DNA TGCGCCAGCAGCCTCCGGACAGGCGGCAATCAGCCCCAGCATTTT.

The V call is TRBV5-4, the J call TRBJ1-2; 9 nucleotides match TRBD1. The germline CDR1 and CDR2 sequences are SGHNT and YYREEE (reference sequence). The CDR3 runs to 15 residues. After removal of 4 bases from V and 3 bases from J, the junction contained 7 bases not matched to a gene. Written as DNA, the CDR3 is TGTGCCAGCAGCCATGGACAGGGGTTCGACTATGGCTACACCTTC. Protein sequence: CASSHGQGFDYGYTF.

The gene calls are TRBV19 and TRBJ2-1; TRBD2 is a possible D gene (6 bases). The CDR3 loop spans 15 amino acids. Germline V gene lookup returns CDR1 LNHDA and CDR2 SQIVND (reference sequence). Trimming stripped 3 bases from V and 6 bases from J, with 15 bases between. The CDR3 sequence: CASSILGGATNEQFF. In nucleotides, the CDR3 is TGTGCCAGTAGTATCTTGGGCGGGGCCACCAATGAGCAGTTCTTC.